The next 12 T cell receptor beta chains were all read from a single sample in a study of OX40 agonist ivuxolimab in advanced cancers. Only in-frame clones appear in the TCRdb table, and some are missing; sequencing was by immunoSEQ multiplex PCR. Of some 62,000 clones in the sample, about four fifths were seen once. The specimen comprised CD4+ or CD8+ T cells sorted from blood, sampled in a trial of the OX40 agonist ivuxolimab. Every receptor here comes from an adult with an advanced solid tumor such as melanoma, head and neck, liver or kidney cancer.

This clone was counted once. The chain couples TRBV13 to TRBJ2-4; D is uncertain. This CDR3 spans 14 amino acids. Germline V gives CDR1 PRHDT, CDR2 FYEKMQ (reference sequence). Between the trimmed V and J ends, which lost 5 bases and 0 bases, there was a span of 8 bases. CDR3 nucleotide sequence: TGTGCCAGCAGCAGCGAGTTAGCCAAAAACATTCAGTACTTC. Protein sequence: CASSSELAKNIQYF.

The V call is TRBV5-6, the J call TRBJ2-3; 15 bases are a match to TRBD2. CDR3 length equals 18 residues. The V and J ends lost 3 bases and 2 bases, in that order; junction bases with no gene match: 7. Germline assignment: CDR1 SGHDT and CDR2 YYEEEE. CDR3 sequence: CASSWGTSGGRATDTQYF. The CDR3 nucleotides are TGTGCCAGCAGCTGGGGGACTAGCGGGGGGCGAGCCACAGATACGCAGTATTTT.

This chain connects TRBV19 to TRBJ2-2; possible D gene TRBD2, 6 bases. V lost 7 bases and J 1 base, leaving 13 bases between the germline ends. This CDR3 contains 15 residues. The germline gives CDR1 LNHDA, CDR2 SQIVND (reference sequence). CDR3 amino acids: CASIGGIGNTGELFF. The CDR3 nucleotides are TGTGCCAGTATTGGAGGGATAGGGAACACCGGGGAGCTGTTTTTT.

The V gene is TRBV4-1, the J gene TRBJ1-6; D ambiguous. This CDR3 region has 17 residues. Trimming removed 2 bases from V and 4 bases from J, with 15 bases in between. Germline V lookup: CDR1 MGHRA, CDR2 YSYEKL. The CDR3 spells CASSQYSFKGYNSPLHF. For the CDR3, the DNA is TGCGCCAGCAGCCAATATTCCTTCAAGGGATATAATTCACCCCTCCACTTT.

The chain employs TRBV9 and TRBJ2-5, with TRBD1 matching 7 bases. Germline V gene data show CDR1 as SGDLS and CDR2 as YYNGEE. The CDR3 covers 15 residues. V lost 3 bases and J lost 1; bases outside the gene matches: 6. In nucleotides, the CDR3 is TGTGCCAGCAGCGCCACAGGGGCTTCCCAAGAGACCCAGTACTTC. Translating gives CASSATGASQETQYF.

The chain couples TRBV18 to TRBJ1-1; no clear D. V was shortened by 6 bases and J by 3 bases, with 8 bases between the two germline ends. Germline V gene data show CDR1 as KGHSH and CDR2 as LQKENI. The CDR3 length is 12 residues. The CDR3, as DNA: TGTGCCAGCTCCTGGTTGGACACTGAAGCTTTCTTT. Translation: CASSWLDTEAFF.

This chain's CDR3 is CASSFRGPGVTEAFF. The CDR3 bases are TGCGCCAGCAGCTTTCGGGGTCCCGGGGTCACTGAAGCTTTCTTT. The V gene is TRBV5-1, the J gene TRBJ1-1; D unresolved. Trimming took off 2 bases at V and 4 bases at J, with 15 bases between the two ends. Germline V gene lookup returns CDR1 SGHRS and CDR2 YFSETQ. This CDR3 comprises 15 residues. The full variable domain, rest sourced from reference TRBV5-1 and TRBJ1-1, is KAGVTQTPRYLIKTRGQQVTLSCSPISGHRSVSWYQQTPGQGLQFLFEYFSETQRNKGNFPGRFSGRQFSNSRSEMNVSTLELGDSALYLCASSFRGPGVTEAFFGQGTRLTVV.

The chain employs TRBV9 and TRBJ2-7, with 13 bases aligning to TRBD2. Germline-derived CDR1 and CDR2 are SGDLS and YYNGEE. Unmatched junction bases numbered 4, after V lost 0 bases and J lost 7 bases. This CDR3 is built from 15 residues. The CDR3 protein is CASSVGTSGSEEQYF. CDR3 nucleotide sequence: TGTGCCAGCAGCGTAGGGACTAGCGGGAGTGAGGAGCAGTACTTC.

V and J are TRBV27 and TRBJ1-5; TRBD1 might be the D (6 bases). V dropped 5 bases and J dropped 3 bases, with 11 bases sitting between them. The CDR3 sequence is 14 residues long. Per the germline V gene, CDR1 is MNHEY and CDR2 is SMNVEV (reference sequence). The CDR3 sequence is CASSTRGSNQPQHF. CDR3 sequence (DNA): TGTGCCAGCAGTACCAGGGGATCCAATCAGCCCCAGCATTTT.

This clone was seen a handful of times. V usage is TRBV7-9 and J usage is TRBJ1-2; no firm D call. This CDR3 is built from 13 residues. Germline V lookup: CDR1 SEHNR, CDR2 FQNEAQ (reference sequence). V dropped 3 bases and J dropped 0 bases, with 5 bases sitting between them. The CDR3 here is CASSFSANYGYTF. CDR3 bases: TGTGCCAGCAGCTTCTCGGCTAACTATGGCTACACCTTC. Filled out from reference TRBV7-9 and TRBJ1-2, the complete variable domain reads DTGVSQNPRHKITKRGQNVTFRCDPISEHNRLYWYRQTLGQGPEFLTYFQNEAQLEKSRLLSDRFSAERPKGSFSTLEIQRTEQGDSAMYLCASSFSANYGYTFGSGTRLTVV.

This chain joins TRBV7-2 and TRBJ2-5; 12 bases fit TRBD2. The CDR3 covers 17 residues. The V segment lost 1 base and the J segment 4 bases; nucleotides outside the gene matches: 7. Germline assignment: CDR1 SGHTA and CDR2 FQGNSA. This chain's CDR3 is CASSLVLAGGPVETQYF. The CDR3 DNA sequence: TGTGCCAGCAGCTTAGTCCTAGCGGGGGGGCCGGTAGAGACCCAGTACTTC. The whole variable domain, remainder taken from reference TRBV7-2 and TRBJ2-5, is GAGVSQSPSNKVTEKGKDVELRCDPISGHTALYWYRQSLGQGLEFLIYFQGNSAPDKSGLPSDRFSAERTGGSVSTLTIQRTQQEDSAVYLCASSLVLAGGPVETQYFGPGTRLLVL.

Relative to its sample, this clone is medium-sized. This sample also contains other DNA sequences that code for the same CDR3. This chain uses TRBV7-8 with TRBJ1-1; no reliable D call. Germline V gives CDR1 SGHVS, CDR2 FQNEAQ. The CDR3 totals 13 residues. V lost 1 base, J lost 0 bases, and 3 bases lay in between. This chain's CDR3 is CASSLVLNTEAFF. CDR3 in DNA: TGTGCCAGCAGCTTAGTCTTGAACACTGAAGCTTTCTTT.